The 2 T cell receptor beta chains below come from one sample, sequenced in a study of blood T cell repertoires in COVID-19 (dated by TCRdb to about 2020). The library was obtained by the immunoSEQ multiplex PCR assay. Sourced from immuneACCESS, this table was stored by TCRdb with only in-frame sequences that have V and J called. A share of the clones is absent; for the studies checked, an unresolved V gene accounts for under half, and the remainder has no known explanation. Counted in this sample were over 250,000 clones; approximately 86% of them appeared once. The ten largest clones add up to over 10% of the sample. Sequences were obtained from peripheral blood. Source of these receptors: a woman aged 70-85 years with COVID-19, enrolled during active disease.

The CDR3 DNA follows: TGTGCCAGCAGCTTAGAAGGGGGGGACTTCTACGAGCAGTACTTC. Protein sequence: CASSLEGGDFYEQYF. The rearrangement uses TRBV5-6 and TRBJ2-7; the D gene is possibly TRBD2 (7 bases). CDR3 length: 15 amino acids. Germline V CDR1 and CDR2: SGHDT, YYEEEE. Trimming left V 2 bases short and J 3 bases short, with 15 bases between.

The gene calls are TRBV10-2 and TRBJ1-1; D gene ambiguous. This CDR3 spans 13 amino acids. CDR1 is WSHSY, CDR2 SAAADI, per germline. V lost 7 bases and J 1 base, leaving 10 bases between the germline ends. The CDR3 DNA reads as TGCGCCAGCATGCAGTCTCCGAACACTGAAGCTTTCTTT. Translating it yields CASMQSPNTEAFF.